The 16 T cell receptor beta chains given below trace back to one sample, sequenced in a study of glioma-infiltrating T cells after dendritic cell vaccination. Some clones are missing from TCRdb's copy, which holds only in-frame ones; the method was immunoSEQ multiplex PCR. The sample lists under 100,000 clones, approximately 81% seen once, with almost 6% in the top ten. Here the sequenced sample was blood, taken before dendritic cell vaccination. The receptors were gathered from a human donor with glioblastoma.

The chain combines TRBV9 with TRBJ2-5, with 8 bases that match TRBD2. Germline CDR1 and CDR2: SGDLS and YYNGEE. V lost 4 bases, J lost 5 bases, and 10 bases stayed unmatched. The CDR3 has 15 residues. CDR3 protein: CASSLTGGAGETQYF. CDR3 sequence (DNA): TGTGCCAGCAGCCTAACCGGGGGGGCGGGGGAGACCCAGTACTTC.

This chain links TRBV5-1 with TRBJ2-3; 11 bases are a match to TRBD2. V gave up 2 bases and J gave up 2 bases; unmatched junction bases: 4. Germline CDR1 reads SGHRS; CDR2 reads YFSETQ. The CDR3 runs to 16 residues. This chain's CDR3 is CASSFGTSGNTDTQYF. The DNA for the CDR3 is TGCGCCAGCAGCTTCGGGACTAGCGGAAACACAGATACGCAGTATTTT.

The chain employs TRBV5-1 and TRBJ2-1, with TRBD2 matching over 10 bases. CDR1 SGHRS and CDR2 YFSETQ come from the germline V gene. This CDR3 has 14 amino acids. The ends lost 5 bases at V and 5 bases at J; junction bases unmatched: 4. CDR3 in DNA: TGCGCCAGCAGACGGACTAGCGGAAACAATGAGCAGTTCTTC. Its protein product is CASRRTSGNNEQFF.

V gene TRBV30 combines with J gene TRBJ2-7; 8 nucleotides agree with TRBD2. The CDR3 runs 11 residues. CDR1 is GTSNPN and CDR2 is SVGIG in the germline V gene (reference sequence). V was clipped by 2 bases and J by 8 bases; unmatched bases: 2. CDR3 nucleotide sequence: TGTGCCTGGAGTAGCGGGGGCCAGCAGTACTTC. Protein product: CAWSSGGQQYF.

The chain recombines TRBV28 with TRBJ2-7; D gene uncertain. Trimming left V 6 bases short and J 6 bases short, with 15 bases between. In germline, CDR1 is MDHEN, CDR2 SYDVKM. The CDR3 contains 13 residues. The chain's CDR3 is CASSSKPGVEQYF. CDR3 bases: TGTGCCAGCAGCAGTAAGCCCGGAGTCGAGCAGTACTTC.

V gene TRBV4-1 combines with J gene TRBJ2-1, with 12 bases fitting TRBD2. The CDR3 runs 18 residues. Germline trimming cut 2 bases from V and 7 bases from J; bases unmatched to any gene: 12. The germline CDR1 and CDR2 sequences are MGHRA and YSYEKL. For the CDR3, the DNA is TGCGCCAGCAGCCAAACACACCTGACTAGCGGGAGCCTTAATGAGCAGTTCTTC. Its protein product is CASSQTHLTSGSLNEQFF.

The chain has TRBV13 and TRBJ2-1; 12 bases are a match to TRBD2. Germline V gives CDR1 PRHDT, CDR2 FYEKMQ (reference sequence). The CDR3 length is 15 residues. Germline trimming cut 6 bases from V and 7 bases from J; bases unmatched to any gene: 7. The DNA of the CDR3 is TGTGCCAGCAGTTACCCTAGCGGGAGGGGTAATGAGCAGTTCTTC. It yields the protein CASSYPSGRGNEQFF.

The V and J genes are TRBV6-6 and TRBJ1-5; 9 nucleotides line up with TRBD1. CDR3 size: 14 residues. The germline V gene has CDR1 MNHNY and CDR2 SVGAGI (reference sequence). Trimming removed 2 bases from V and 7 bases from J; junction bases left unmatched: 3. CDR3 in amino acids: CASSYGQGWQPQHF. The CDR3, as DNA: TGTGCCAGCAGTTACGGACAGGGGTGGCAGCCCCAGCATTTT.

With regard to this clone: Additional DNA sequences in this sample encode the identical CDR3. The chain links TRBV2 to TRBJ1-1; D gene uncertain. CDR3 length: 12 amino acids. V lost 8 bases to trimming and J lost 1 base, with 8 bases between them. Per the germline V gene, CDR1 is SNHLY and CDR2 is FYNNEI. The CDR3 protein is CASREGNTEAFF. Here the CDR3 DNA reads TGTGCCAGCCGGGAGGGGAACACTGAAGCTTTCTTT.

This clone was counted once. The chain links TRBV5-1 to TRBJ1-2; 9 nucleotides align to TRBD1. The CDR3 has 15 amino acids. V lost 4 bases, J lost 0 bases, and 4 bases stayed unmatched. Germline V lookup: CDR1 SGHRS, CDR2 YFSETQ. The CDR3 DNA follows: TGCGCCAGCAGCCTCTGGACAGGGGCTAACTATGGCTACACCTTC. Protein sequence: CASSLWTGANYGYTF.

The rearrangement joins TRBV4-1 to TRBJ2-1; no firm D call. Germline V gives CDR1 MGHRA, CDR2 YSYEKL. The ends were cut back, 4 bases at V and 4 bases at J, with 14 bases in the middle. The CDR3 sequence is 15 residues long. In nucleotides, the CDR3 is TGCGCCAGCAGCCTCCTGGTGACTCCTTACAATGAGCAGTTCTTC. Its translation is CASSLLVTPYNEQFF.

J is TRBJ2-3 and V is TRBV5-1; perhaps TRBD2 as D (6 bases). V lost 1 base, J lost 2 bases, and 29 bases lay in between. Germline CDR1 and CDR2: SGHRS and YFSETQ. CDR3 length equals 21 residues. This chain's CDR3 is CASSLNLPYFSGDANTDTQYF. CDR3 nucleotides: TGCGCCAGCAGCTTGAATCTCCCTTACTTTTCGGGGGACGCAAACACAGATACGCAGTATTTT.

This clone was recorded once. This chain links TRBV11-1 with TRBJ2-3; D unresolved. Germline loops: CDR1 SGHAT, CDR2 FQDESV (reference sequence). V was pared by 1 base and J by 2 bases, with 7 bases between. This CDR3 has 14 residues. CDR3 amino acids: CASSLVSYTDTQYF. The CDR3 DNA reads as TGTGCCAGCAGCTTAGTTTCCTACACAGATACGCAGTATTTT.

The CDR3 is CASSPGLAGGNEQFF. The CDR3 DNA sequence: TGCGCCAGCAGCCCGGGACTAGCGGGGGGCAATGAGCAGTTCTTC. The rearrangement links TRBV5-1 to TRBJ2-1; 15 nucleotides line up with TRBD2. The CDR3 totals 15 residues. Germline CDR1 SGHRS, CDR2 YFSETQ. Unmatched junction bases numbered 2, after V lost 4 bases and J lost 6 bases.

The chain uses TRBV11-2 and TRBJ1-2; 8 bases map to TRBD1. V was pared by 1 base and J by 4 bases, with 5 bases of the junction left unmatched. Germline V gives CDR1 SGHAT, CDR2 FQNNGV. The CDR3 loop spans 15 amino acids. The CDR3 loop reads CASSLGPGQAYGYTF. CDR3 bases: TGTGCCAGCAGCTTAGGGCCGGGACAGGCCTATGGCTACACCTTC.

The chain carries TRBV7-2 and TRBJ2-4, with D possibly TRBD2 on 5 matching bases. Germline CDR1 is SGHTA and CDR2 is FQGNSA. V dropped 3 bases and J dropped 6 bases, with 9 bases sitting between them. The CDR3 contains 13 residues. CDR3 protein: CASSLSLANIQYF. The CDR3, as DNA: TGTGCCAGCAGCTTGAGTCTAGCAAACATTCAGTACTTC.